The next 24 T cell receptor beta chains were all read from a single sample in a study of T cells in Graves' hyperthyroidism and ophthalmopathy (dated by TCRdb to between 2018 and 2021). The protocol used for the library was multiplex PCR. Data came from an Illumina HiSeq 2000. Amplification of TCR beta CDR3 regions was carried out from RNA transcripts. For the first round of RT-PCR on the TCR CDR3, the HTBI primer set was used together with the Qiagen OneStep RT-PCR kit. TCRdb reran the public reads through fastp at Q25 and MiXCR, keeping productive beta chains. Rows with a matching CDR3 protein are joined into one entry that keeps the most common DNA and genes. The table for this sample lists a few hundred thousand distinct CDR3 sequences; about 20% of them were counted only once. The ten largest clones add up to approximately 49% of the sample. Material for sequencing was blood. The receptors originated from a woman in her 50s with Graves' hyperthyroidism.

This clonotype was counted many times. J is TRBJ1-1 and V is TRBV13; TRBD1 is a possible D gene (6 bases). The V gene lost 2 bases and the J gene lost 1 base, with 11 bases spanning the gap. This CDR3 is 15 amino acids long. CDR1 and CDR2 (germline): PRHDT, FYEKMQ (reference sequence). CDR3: CASSLRGKENTEAFF. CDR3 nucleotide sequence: TGTGCCAGCAGCTTAAGGGGGAAGGAGAACACTGAAGCTTTCTTT.

The DNA for the CDR3 is TGTGCCAGCAGCCAATCGCAGGGCAGGCCTTACACCTTC. Translated, it gives CASSQSQGRPYTF. This sequence joins TRBV3-1 and TRBJ1-2, with D perhaps matching TRBD1 (5 bases). The V and J ends lost 2 bases and 11 bases respectively, with 15 bases between them. There are 13 residues in the CDR3. Germline values: CDR1 LGHDT, CDR2 YNNKEL (reference sequence).

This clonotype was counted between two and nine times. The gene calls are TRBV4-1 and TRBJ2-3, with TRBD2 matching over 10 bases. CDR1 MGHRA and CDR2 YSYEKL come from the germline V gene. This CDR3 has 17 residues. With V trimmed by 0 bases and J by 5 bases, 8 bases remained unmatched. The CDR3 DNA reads TGCGCCAGCAGCCAAGACGTAGCGGGGGGTTTTGAAGATACGCAGTATTTT. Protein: CASSQDVAGGFEDTQYF.

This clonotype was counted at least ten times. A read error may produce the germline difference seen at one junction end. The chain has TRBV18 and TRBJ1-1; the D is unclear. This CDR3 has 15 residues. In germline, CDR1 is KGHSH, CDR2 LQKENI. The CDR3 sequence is CASSPTRVRNPEAFF. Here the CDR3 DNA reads TGTGCCAGCTCACCTACTCGAGTGAGGAACCCTGAAGCTTTCTTT.

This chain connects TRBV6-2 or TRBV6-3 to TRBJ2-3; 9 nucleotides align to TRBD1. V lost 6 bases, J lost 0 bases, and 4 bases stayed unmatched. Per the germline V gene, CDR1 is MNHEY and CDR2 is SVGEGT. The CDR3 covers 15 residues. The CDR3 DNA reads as TGTGCCAGCAGCCCGGACAGGGGAAGCACAGATACGCAGTATTTT. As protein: CASSPDRGSTDTQYF.

CDR3 bases: TGCGCCAGCAGCTTGGTTGGGGGGCCGAGGGACTATGGCTACACCTTC. It encodes CASSLVGGPRDYGYTF. This chain connects TRBV5-1 to TRBJ1-2, with D maybe TRBD1 (6 bases). Germline lookup yields CDR1 SGHRS and CDR2 YFSETQ. Deletions cut 0 bases from V and 3 bases from J, with 15 bases between. The CDR3 consists of 16 residues.

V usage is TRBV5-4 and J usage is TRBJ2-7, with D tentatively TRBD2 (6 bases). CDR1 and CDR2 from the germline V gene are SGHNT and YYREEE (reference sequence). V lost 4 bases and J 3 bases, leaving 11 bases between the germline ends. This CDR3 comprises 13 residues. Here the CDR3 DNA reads TGTGCCAGCAGCGCGGGGACTCACTACGAGCAGTACGTC. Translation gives CASSAGTHYEQYV.

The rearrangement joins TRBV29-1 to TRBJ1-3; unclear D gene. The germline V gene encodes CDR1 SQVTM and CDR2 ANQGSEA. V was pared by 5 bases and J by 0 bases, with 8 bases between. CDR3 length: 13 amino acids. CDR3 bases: TGCAGCGTTCTCCATAGCTCTGGAAACACCATATATTTT. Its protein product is CSVLHSSGNTIYF.

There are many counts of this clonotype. CDR3 loop: CASSSGTRPETQYF. DNA of the CDR3: TGTGCCAGCAGCTCCGGGACTAGGCCAGAGACCCAGTACTTC. The chain uses TRBV11-2 and TRBJ2-5; TRBD2 agrees at 8 bases. The germline CDR1 and CDR2 sequences are SGHAT and FQNNGV. The CDR3 covers 14 residues. The ends lost 4 bases at V and 4 bases at J; junction bases unmatched: 5. Full variable domain (rest looked up from reference TRBV11-2 and TRBJ2-5): EAGVAQSPRYKIIEKRQSVAFWCNPISGHATLYWYQQILGQGPKLLIQFQNNGVVDDSQLPKDRFSAERLKGVDSTLKIQPAKLEDSAVYLCASSSGTRPETQYFGPGTRLLVL.

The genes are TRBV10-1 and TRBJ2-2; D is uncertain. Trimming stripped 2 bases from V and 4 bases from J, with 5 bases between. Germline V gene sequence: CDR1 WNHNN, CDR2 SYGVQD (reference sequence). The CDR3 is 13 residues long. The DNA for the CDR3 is TGCGCCAGCAGTGAGCCCGCCACCGGGGAGCTGTTTTTT. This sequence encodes CASSEPATGELFF.

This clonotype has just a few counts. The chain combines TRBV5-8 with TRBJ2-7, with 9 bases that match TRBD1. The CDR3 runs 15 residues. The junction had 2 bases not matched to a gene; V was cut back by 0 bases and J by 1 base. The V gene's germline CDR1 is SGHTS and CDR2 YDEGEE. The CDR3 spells CASSLVGTGSYEQYF. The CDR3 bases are TGTGCCAGCAGCTTGGTTGGGACAGGGTCCTACGAGCAGTACTTC.

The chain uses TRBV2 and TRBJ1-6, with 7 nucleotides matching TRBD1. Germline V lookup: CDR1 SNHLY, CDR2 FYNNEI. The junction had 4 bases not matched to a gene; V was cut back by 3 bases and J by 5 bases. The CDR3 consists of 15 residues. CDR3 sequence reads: CASSDLGGDNSPLHF. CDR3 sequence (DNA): TGTGCCAGCAGTGATTTAGGGGGCGATAATTCACCCCTCCACTTT.

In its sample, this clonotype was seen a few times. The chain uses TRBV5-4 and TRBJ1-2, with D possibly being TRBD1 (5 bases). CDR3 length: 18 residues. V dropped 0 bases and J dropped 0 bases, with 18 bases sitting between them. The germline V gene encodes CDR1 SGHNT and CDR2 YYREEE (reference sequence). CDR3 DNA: TGTGCCAGCAGCTTGGGGATGGGACCGACGTTAGCTAACTATGGCTACACCTTC. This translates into CASSLGMGPTLANYGYTF.

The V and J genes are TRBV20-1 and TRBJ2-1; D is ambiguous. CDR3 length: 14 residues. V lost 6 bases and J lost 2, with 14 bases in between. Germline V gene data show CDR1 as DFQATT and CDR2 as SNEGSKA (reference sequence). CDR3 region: CSAEGRGTYNEQFF. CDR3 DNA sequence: TGCAGTGCCGAAGGAAGAGGAACCTACAATGAGCAGTTCTTC.

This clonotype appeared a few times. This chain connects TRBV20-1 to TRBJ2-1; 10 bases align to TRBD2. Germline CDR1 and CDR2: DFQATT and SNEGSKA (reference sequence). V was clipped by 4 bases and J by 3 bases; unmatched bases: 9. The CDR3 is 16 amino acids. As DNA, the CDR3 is TGCAGTGCTACTAGCGGGGGCGCTTCCCGCTACAATGAGCAGTTCTTC. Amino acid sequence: CSATSGGASRYNEQFF.

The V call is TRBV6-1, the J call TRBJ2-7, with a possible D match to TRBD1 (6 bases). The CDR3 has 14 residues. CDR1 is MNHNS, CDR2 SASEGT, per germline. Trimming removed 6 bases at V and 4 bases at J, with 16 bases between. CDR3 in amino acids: CASRPTGRAYEQYF. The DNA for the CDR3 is TGTGCCAGCAGACCGACAGGACGGGCATACGAGCAGTACTTC.

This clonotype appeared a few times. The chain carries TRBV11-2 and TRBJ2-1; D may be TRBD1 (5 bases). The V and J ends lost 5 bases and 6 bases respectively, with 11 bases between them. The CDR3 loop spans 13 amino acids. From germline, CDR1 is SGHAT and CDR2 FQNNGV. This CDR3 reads CASSLTAINEQFF. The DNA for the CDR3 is TGTGCCAGCAGCCTGACAGCAATCAATGAGCAGTTCTTC. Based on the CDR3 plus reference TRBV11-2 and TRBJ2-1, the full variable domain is EAGVAQSPRYKIIEKRQSVAFWCNPISGHATLYWYQQILGQGPKLLIQFQNNGVVDDSQLPKDRFSAERLKGVDSTLKIQPAKLEDSAVYLCASSLTAINEQFFGPGTRLTVL.

The CDR3 region is CASSVDRVGETQYF. The CDR3, as DNA: TGTGCCAGCAGCGTAGACAGGGTCGGAGAGACCCAGTACTTC. This chain links TRBV7-9 with TRBJ2-5; 7 bases agree with TRBD1. CDR1 and CDR2 (germline): SEHNR, FQNEAQ (reference sequence). This CDR3 spans 14 amino acids. V lost 5 bases to trimming and J lost 4 bases; unmatched junction nucleotides: 7.

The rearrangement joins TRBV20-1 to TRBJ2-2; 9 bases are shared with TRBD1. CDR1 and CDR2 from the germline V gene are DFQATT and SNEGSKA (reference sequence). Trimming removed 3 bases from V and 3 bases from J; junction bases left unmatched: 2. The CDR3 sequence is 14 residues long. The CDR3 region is CSASGTGYTGELFF. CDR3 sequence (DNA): TGCAGTGCTAGTGGGACAGGGTACACCGGGGAGCTGTTTTTT.

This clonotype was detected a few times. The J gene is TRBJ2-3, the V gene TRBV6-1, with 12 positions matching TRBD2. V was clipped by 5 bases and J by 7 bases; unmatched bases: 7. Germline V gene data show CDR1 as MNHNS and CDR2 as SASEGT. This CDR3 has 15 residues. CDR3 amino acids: CASSRTSGKGNTQYF. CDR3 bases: TGTGCCAGCAGTAGGACTAGCGGGAAGGGAAATACGCAGTATTTT.

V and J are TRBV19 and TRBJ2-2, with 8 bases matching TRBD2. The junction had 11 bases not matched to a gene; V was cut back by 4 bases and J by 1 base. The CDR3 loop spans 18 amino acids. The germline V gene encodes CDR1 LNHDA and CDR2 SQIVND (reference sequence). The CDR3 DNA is TGTGCCAGTAGTACCGGTTGGGCGGGGGGACGGAACACCGGGGAGCTGTTTTTT. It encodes CASSTGWAGGRNTGELFF.

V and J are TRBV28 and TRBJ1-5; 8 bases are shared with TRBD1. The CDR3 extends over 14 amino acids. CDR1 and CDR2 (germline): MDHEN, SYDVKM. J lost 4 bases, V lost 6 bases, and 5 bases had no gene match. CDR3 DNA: TGTGCCAGCAGGCAGGACAGGGATAATCAGCCCCAGCATTTT. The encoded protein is CASRQDRDNQPQHF.

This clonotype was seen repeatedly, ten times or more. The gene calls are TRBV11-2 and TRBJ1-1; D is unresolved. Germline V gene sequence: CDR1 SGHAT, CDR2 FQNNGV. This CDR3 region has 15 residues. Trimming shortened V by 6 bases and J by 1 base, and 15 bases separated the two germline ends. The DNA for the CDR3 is TGTGCCAGCAGGCATTGGAACAGTGGGAACACTGAAGCTTTCTTT. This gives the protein CASRHWNSGNTEAFF. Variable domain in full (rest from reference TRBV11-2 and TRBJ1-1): EAGVAQSPRYKIIEKRQSVAFWCNPISGHATLYWYQQILGQGPKLLIQFQNNGVVDDSQLPKDRFSAERLKGVDSTLKIQPAKLEDSAVYLCASRHWNSGNTEAFFGQGTRLTVV.

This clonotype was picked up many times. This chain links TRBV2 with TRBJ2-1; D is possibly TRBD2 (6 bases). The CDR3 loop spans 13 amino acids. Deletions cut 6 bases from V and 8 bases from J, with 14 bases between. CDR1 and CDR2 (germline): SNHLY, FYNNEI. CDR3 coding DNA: TGTGCCAGCAGACCAGCCGGGAGTGATGAGCAGTTCTTC. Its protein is CASRPAGSDEQFF.